Sequencing of this TCR beta chain was carried out in a study of Ad26.COV2.S vaccination and SARS-CoV-2 variants. Background on the study: Ad26.COV2.S shots went into the muscle once or twice, 56 days apart. General study findings and limits: People who got the vaccine or the placebo had similar non-spike TCR breadth.

Clones were sequenced by immunoSEQ multiplex PCR, and TCRdb holds only the in-frame ones, with some missing. The data show some 340,000 clones, 85% seen once. Comments on this clone: Its cognate antigen is unknown.

Treatment reported: some 20 received Ad26.COV2.S at low or high dose, single or two shots; about 5 received placebo; per-sample allocation not given. Samples came from day 63 after the first vaccine or placebo injection. Wuhan-strain SARS-CoV-2 spike was expressed by the Ad26 vector that made up the vaccine. Germline V gene data show CDR1 as MGHRA and CDR2 as YSYEKL. The CDR3 consists of 14 residues. V lost 4 bases, J lost 3 bases, and 5 bases stayed unmatched. J is TRBJ2-5 and V is TRBV4-1, with 7 bases lining up with TRBD2. This receptor was taken from a person aged 18 to 59 who received the Ad26.COV2.S COVID-19 vaccine or a placebo. The starting material was peripheral blood, obtained in a trial of Ad26.COV2.S vaccine versus placebo. The DNA of the CDR3 is TGCGCCAGCAGCCGTACTAGCGCCAAAGAGACCCAGTACTTC. Its protein is CASSRTSAKETQYF.